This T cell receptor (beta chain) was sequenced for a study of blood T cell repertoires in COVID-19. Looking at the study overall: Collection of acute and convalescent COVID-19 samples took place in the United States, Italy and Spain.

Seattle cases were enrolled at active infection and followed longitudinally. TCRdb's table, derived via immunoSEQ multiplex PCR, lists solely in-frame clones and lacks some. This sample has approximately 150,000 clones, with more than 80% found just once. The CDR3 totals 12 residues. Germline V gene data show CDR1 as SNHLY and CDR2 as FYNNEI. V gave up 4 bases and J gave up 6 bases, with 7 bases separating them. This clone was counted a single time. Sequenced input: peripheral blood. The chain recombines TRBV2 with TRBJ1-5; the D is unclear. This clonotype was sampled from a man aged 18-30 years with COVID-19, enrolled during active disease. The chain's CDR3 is CASSGEVQPQHF. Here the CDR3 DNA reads TGTGCCAGCAGTGGTGAGGTTCAGCCCCAGCATTTT.